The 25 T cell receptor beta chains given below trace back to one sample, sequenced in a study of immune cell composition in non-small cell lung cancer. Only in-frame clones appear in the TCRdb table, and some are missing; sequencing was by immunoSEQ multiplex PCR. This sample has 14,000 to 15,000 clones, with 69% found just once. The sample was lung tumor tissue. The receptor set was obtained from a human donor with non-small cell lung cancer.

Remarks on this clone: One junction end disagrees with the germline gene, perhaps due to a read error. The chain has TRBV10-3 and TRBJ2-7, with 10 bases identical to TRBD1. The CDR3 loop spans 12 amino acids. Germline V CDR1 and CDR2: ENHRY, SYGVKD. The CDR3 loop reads CAINEPGQGTGF. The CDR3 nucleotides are TGTGCCATCAACGAACCGGGACAGGGGACGGGATTC.

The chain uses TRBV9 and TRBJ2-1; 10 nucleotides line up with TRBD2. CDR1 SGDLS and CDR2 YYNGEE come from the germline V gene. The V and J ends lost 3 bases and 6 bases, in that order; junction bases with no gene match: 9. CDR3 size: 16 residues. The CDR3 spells CASSEGGTSDGNEQFF. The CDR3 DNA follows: TGTGCCAGCAGCGAGGGCGGGACTAGCGACGGCAATGAGCAGTTCTTC.

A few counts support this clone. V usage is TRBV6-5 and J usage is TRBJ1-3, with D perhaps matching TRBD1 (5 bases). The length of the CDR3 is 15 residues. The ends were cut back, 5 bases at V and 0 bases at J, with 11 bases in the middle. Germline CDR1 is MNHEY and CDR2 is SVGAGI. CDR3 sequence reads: CASSRQGPSGNTIYF. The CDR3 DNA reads TGTGCCAGCAGTCGTCAGGGCCCCTCTGGAAACACCATATATTTT.

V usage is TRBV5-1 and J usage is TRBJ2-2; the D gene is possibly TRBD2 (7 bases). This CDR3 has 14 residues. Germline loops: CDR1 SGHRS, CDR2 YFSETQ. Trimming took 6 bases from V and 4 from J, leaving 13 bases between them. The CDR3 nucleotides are TGCGCCAGCAATTGGGGGGGCGTCACCGGGGAGCTGTTTTTT. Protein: CASNWGGVTGELFF.

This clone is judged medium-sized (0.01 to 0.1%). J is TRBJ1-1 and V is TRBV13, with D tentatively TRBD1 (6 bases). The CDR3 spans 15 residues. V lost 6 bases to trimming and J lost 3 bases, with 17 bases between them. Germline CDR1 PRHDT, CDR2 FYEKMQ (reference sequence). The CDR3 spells CASRPRGGRDTEAFF. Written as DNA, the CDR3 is TGTGCCAGCAGACCCCGGGGGGGCCGGGACACTGAAGCTTTCTTT.

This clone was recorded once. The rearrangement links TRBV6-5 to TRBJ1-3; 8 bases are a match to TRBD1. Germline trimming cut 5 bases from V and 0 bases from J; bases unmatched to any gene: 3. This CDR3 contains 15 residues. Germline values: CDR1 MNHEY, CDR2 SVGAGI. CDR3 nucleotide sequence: TGTGCCAGCAGTCGGCAGGGGGCCTCTGGAAACACCATATATTTT. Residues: CASSRQGASGNTIYF.

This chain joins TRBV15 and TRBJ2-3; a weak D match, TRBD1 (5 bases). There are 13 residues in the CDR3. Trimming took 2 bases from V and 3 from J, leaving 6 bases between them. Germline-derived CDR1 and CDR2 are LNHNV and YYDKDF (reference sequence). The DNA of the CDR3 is TGTGCCACCAGCAGACAGGGTACAGATACGCAGTATTTT. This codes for CATSRQGTDTQYF.

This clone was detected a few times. The CDR3 bases are TGTGCCAGCCGGGACAGGGTGGGGAGAAGTCAGCCCCAGCATTTT. Its translation: CASRDRVGRSQPQHF. The chain recombines TRBV19 with TRBJ1-5; 9 nucleotides agree with TRBD1. Trimming removed 9 bases from V and 6 bases from J; junction bases left unmatched: 12. This CDR3 has 15 residues. Germline V gene lookup returns CDR1 LNHDA and CDR2 SQIVND (reference sequence).

Here the CDR3 DNA reads TGTGCCAGCAGCTTGTATGTGACAGGGGGGACCTACGAGCAGTACTTC. It codes for CASSLYVTGGTYEQYF. This chain joins TRBV5-6 and TRBJ2-7, with 9 bases matching TRBD1. Unmatched junction bases numbered 7, after V lost 1 base and J lost 2 bases. The CDR3 consists of 16 residues. Looked up from germline, CDR1 is SGHDT and CDR2 is YYEEEE.

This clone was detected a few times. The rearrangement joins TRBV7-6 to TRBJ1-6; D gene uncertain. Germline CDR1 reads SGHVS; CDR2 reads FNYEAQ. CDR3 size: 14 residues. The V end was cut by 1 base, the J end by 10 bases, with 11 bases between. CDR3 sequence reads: CASSLEPGISPLHF. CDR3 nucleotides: TGTGCCAGCAGCTTAGAGCCGGGTATATCACCCCTCCACTTT.

The CDR3 region is CASSRRGGKETQYF. The CDR3 nucleotides read TGTGCCAGCAGCCGAAGGGGAGGAAAAGAGACCCAGTACTTC. The rearrangement uses TRBV7-6 and TRBJ2-5, with D possibly matching TRBD2 (6 bases). Trimming took 5 bases from V and 3 from J, leaving 13 bases between them. This CDR3 region has 14 residues. Germline-derived CDR1 and CDR2 are SGHVS and FNYEAQ.

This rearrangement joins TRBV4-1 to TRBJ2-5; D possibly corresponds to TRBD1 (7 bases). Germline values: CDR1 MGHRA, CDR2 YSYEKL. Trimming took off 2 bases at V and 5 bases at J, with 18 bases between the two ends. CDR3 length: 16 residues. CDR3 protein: CASSQRPTGRWETQYF. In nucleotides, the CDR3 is TGCGCCAGCAGCCAACGTCCGACAGGGAGGTGGGAGACCCAGTACTTC.

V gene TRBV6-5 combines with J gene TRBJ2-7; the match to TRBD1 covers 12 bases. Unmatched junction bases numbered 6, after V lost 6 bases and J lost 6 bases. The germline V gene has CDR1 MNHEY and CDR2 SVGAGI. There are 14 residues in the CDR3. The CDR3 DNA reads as TGTGCCAGCAGCATTCCGGGACAGGGGGCCGAGCAGTACTTC. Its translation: CASSIPGQGAEQYF.

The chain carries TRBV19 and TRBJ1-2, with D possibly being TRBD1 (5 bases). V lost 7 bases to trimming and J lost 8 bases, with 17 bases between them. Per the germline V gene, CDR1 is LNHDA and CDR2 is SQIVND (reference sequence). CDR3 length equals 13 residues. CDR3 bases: TGTGCCAGTAATCTTGGGGGGATAAGGGGCTACACCTTC. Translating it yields CASNLGGIRGYTF.

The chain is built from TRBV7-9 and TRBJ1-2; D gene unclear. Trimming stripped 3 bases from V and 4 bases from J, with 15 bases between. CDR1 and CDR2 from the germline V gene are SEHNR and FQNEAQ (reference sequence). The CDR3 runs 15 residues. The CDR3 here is CASSLAPDAGYGYTF. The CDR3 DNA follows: TGTGCCAGCAGCTTGGCCCCCGATGCGGGCTATGGCTACACCTTC. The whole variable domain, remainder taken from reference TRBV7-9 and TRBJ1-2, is DTGVSQNPRHKITKRGQNVTFRCDPISEHNRLYWYRQTLGQGPEFLTYFQNEAQLEKSRLLSDRFSAERPKGSFSTLEIQRTEQGDSAMYLCASSLAPDAGYGYTFGSGTRLTVV.

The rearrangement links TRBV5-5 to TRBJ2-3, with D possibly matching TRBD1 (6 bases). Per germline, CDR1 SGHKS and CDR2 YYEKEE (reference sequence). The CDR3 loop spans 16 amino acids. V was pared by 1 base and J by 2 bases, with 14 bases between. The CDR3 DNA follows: TGTGCCAGCAGCTTGCTTGTAGGGGGAAACACAGATACGCAGTATTTT. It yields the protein CASSLLVGGNTDTQYF. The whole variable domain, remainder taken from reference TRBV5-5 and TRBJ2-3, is DAGVTQSPTHLIKTRGQQVTLRCSPISGHKSVSWYQQVLGQGPQFIFQYYEKEERGRGNFPDRFSARQFPNYSSELNVNALLLGDSALYLCASSLLVGGNTDTQYFGPGTRLTVL.

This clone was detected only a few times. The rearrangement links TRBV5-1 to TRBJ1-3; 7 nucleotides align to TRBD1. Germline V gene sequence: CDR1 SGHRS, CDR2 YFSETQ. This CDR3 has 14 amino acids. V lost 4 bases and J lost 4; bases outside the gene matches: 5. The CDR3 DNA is TGCGCCAGCAGCCCTACAGGGGTGGGAAACACCATATATTTT. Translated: CASSPTGVGNTIYF.

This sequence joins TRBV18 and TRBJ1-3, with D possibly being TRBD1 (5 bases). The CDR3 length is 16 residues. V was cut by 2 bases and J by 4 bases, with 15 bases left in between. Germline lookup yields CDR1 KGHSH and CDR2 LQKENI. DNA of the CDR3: TGTGCCAGCTCACCAGCGGCGGGGACCAGAGGAAACACCATATATTTT. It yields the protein CASSPAAGTRGNTIYF.

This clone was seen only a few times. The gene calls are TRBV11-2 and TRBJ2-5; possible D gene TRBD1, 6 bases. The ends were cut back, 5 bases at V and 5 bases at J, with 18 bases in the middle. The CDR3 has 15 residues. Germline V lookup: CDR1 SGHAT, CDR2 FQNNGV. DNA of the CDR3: TGTGCCAGCAGCGCGCCACAGGGACCTCGGGAGACCCAGTACTTC. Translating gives CASSAPQGPRETQYF. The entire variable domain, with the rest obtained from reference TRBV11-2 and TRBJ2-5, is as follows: EAGVAQSPRYKIIEKRQSVAFWCNPISGHATLYWYQQILGQGPKLLIQFQNNGVVDDSQLPKDRFSAERLKGVDSTLKIQPAKLEDSAVYLCASSAPQGPRETQYFGPGTRLLVL.

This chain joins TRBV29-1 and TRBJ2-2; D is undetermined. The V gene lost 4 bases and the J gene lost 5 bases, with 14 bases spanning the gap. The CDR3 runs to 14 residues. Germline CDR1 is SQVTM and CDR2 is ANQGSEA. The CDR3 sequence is CSVVPLIETGELFF. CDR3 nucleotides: TGCAGCGTTGTCCCATTAATAGAGACCGGGGAGCTGTTTTTT.

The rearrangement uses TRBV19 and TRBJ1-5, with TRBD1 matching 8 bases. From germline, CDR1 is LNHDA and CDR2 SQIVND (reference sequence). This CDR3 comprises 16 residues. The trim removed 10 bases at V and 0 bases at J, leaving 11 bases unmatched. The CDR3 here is CATKPQGAVSNQPQHF. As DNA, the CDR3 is TGTGCCACCAAACCCCAGGGGGCGGTTAGCAATCAGCCCCAGCATTTT.

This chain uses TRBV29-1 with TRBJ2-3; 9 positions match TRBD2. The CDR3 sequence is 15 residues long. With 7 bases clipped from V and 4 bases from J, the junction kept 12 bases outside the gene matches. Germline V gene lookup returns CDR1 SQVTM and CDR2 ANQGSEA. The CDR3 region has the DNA TGCAGCGCCCAGAGGGGAGCTAGCGGGGCAGATACGCAGTATTTT. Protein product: CSAQRGASGADTQYF.

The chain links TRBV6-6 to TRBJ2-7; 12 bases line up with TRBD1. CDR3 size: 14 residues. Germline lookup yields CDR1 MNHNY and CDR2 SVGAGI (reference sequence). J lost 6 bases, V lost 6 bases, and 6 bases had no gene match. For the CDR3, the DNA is TGTGCCAGCAGCATTCCGGGACAGGGGGCCGAGCAGTACTTC. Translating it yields CASSIPGQGAEQYF.

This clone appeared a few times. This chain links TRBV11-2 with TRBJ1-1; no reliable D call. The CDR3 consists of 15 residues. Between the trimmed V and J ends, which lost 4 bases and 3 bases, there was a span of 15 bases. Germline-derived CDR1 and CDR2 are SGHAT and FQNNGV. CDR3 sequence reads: CASSSNRYADTEAFF. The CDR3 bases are TGTGCCAGCAGCTCTAACCGATACGCGGACACTGAAGCTTTCTTT.

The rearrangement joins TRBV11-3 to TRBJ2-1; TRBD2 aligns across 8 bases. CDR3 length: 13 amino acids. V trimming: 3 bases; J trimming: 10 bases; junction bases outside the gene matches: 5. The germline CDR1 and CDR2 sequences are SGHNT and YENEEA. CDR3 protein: CASSLSGGGEQFF. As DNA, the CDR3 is TGTGCCAGCAGCTTGAGCGGGGGTGGCGAGCAGTTCTTC.